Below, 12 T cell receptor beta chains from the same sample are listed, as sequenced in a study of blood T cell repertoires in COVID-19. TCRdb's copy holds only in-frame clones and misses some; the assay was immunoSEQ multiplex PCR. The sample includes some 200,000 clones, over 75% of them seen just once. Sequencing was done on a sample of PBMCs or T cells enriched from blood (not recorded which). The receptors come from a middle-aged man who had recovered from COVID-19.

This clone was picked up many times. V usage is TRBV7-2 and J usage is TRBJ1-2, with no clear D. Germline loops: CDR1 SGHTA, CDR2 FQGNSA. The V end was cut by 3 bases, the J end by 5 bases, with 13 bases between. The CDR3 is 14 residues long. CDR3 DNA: TGTGCCAGCAGCTTTCGGGGTTCGCGGTATGGCTACACCTTC. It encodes CASSFRGSRYGYTF. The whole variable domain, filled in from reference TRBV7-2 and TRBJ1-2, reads GAGVSQSPSNKVTEKGKDVELRCDPISGHTALYWYRQSLGQGLEFLIYFQGNSAPDKSGLPSDRFSAERTGGSVSTLTIQRTQQEDSAVYLCASSFRGSRYGYTFGSGTRLTVV.

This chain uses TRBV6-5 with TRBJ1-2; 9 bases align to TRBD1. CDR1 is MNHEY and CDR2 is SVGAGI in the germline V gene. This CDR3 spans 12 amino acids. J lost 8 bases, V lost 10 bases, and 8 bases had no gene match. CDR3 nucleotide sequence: TGTGCCACCACAGGGGGCGCGGCGGGCTACACCTTC. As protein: CATTGGAAGYTF.

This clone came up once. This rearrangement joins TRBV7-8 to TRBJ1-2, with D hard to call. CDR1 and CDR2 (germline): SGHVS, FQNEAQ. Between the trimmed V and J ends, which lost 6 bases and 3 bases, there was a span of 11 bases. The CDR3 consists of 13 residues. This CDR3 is CASSPYGDYGYTF. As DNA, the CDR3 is TGTGCCAGCAGTCCATATGGAGACTATGGCTACACCTTC.

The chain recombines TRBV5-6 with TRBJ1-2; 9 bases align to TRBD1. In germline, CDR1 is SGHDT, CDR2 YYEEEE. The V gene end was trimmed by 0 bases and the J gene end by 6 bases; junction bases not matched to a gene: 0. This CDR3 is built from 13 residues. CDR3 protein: CASSLDRGHGYTF. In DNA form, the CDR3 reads TGTGCCAGCAGCTTGGACAGGGGGCATGGCTACACCTTC.

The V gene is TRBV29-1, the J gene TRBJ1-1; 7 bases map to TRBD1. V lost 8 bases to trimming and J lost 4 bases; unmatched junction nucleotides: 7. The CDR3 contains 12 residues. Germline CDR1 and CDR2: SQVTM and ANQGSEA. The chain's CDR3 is CSIRTGLTEAFF. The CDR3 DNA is TGCAGCATAAGGACAGGACTCACTGAAGCTTTCTTT.

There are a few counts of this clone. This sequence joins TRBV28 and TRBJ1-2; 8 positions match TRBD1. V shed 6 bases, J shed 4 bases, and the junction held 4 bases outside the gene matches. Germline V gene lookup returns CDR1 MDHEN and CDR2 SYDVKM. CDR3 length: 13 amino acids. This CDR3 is CASSRDRSYGYTF. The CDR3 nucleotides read TGTGCCAGCAGCCGGGACAGGTCCTATGGCTACACCTTC.

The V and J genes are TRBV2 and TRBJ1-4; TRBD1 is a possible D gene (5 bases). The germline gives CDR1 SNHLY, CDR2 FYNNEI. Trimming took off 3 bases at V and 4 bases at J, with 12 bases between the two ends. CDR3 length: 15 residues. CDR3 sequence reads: CASSDASGGNEKLFF. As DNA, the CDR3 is TGTGCCAGCAGTGATGCGTCCGGGGGTAATGAAAAACTGTTTTTT. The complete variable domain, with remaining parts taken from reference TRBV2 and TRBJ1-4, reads EPEVTQTPSHQVTQMGQEVILRCVPISNHLYFYWYRQILGQKVEFLVSFYNNEISEKSEIFDDQFSVERPDGSNFTLKIRSTKLEDSAMYFCASSDASGGNEKLFFGSGTQLSVL.

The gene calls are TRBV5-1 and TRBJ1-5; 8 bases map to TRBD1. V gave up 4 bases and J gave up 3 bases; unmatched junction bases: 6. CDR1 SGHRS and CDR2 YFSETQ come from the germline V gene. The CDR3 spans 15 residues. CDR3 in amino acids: CASSPGQEHNQPQHF. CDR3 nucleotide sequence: TGCGCCAGCAGCCCGGGACAGGAGCACAATCAGCCCCAGCATTTT.

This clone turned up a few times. CDR3 DNA sequence: TGTGCCAGTAGTATCACCGGGTCCTACAATGAGCAGTTCTTC. Its translation: CASSITGSYNEQFF. The chain is built from TRBV19 and TRBJ2-1; D gene uncertain. In germline, CDR1 is LNHDA, CDR2 SQIVND (reference sequence). The V gene lost 3 bases and the J gene lost 1 base, with 7 bases spanning the gap. The CDR3 sequence is 14 residues long.

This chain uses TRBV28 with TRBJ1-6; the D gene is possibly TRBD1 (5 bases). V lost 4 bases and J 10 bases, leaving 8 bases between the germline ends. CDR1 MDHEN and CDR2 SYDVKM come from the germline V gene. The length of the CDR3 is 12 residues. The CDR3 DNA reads TGTGCCAGCAGTTCAGGGCGGTCACCCCTCCACTTT. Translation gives CASSSGRSPLHF.

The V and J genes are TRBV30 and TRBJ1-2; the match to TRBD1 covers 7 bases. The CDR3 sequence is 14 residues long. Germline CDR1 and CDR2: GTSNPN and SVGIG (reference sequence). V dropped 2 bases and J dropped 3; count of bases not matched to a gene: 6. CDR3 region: CAWSRQGTYYGYTF. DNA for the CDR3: TGTGCCTGGAGTAGACAGGGTACTTACTATGGCTACACCTTC. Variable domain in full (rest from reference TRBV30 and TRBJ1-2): SQTIHQWPATLVQPVGSPLSLECTVEGTSNPNLYWYRQAAGRGLQLLFYSVGIGQISSEVPQNLSASRPQDRQFILSSKKLLLSDSGFYLCAWSRQGTYYGYTFGSGTRLTVV.

The CDR3 sequence: CATRASGGPGANIQYF. As DNA, the CDR3 is TGTGCCACCCGGGCTAGCGGGGGCCCAGGGGCGAACATTCAGTACTTC. The chain uses TRBV19 and TRBJ2-4, with 10 positions matching TRBD2. This CDR3 contains 16 residues. Germline-derived CDR1 and CDR2 are LNHDA and SQIVND (reference sequence). Unmatched junction bases numbered 16, after V lost 10 bases and J lost 7 bases.